These 23 T cell receptor beta chains came from one sample sequenced in a study of blood T cell repertoires in COVID-19. Sequencing was performed with immunoSEQ multiplex PCR; in TCRdb, only in-frame clones are kept and a portion is missing. Here the sample spans just over 300,000 clones, approximately 86% being singletons. Sequenced: peripheral blood. Receptors were obtained from a man aged 18-30 years with active or convalescent COVID-19.

The rearrangement joins TRBV13 to TRBJ1-2; 11 bases match TRBD1. Unmatched junction bases numbered 7, after V lost 3 bases and J lost 7 bases. From germline, CDR1 is PRHDT and CDR2 FYEKMQ (reference sequence). CDR3 size: 15 residues. Here the CDR3 DNA reads TGTGCCAGCAGCTTGTGGACAGGGGGCCAAGGTGGCTACACCTTC. It specifies CASSLWTGGQGGYTF.

The CDR3 DNA sequence: TGCGCCAGCAGCTCGACTCGGACTAGCGGGAGCTTGTCTGGGGCCAACGTCCTGACTTTC. Its translation is CASSSTRTSGSLSGANVLTF. The rearrangement joins TRBV5-1 to TRBJ2-6; 13 positions agree with TRBD2. In germline, CDR1 is SGHRS, CDR2 YFSETQ. This CDR3 spans 20 amino acids. The ends lost 3 bases at V and 1 base at J; junction bases unmatched: 10.

The genes are TRBV24-1 and TRBJ2-7; 9 bases agree with TRBD1. Looked up from germline, CDR1 is KGHDR and CDR2 is SFDVKD. The junction had 24 bases not matched to a gene; V was cut back by 7 bases and J by 6 bases. The CDR3 consists of 19 residues. The DNA for the CDR3 is TGTGCCACCAGCCCTTCTAATTTTCGGGACAGGGATCAGAGGCCCGAGCAGTACTTC. This sequence encodes CATSPSNFRDRDQRPEQYF.

The rearrangement uses TRBV4-3 and TRBJ2-1; D gene uncertain. Germline-derived CDR1 and CDR2 are LGHNA and YSLEER. This CDR3 has 15 amino acids. V lost 0 bases and J lost 6, with 12 bases in between. The CDR3 DNA sequence: TGCGCCAGCAGCCAAGATTTCAGAATCTTCAATGAGCAGTTCTTC. Its protein is CASSQDFRIFNEQFF.

This sequence joins TRBV19 and TRBJ2-7; 8 nucleotides agree with TRBD2. Per the germline V gene, CDR1 is LNHDA and CDR2 is SQIVND (reference sequence). The V segment lost 4 bases and the J segment 5 bases; nucleotides outside the gene matches: 7. The CDR3 has 14 residues. DNA of the CDR3: TGTGCCAGTAGTAAAGCGGGAGTTGCACACGAGCAGTACTTC. It translates to CASSKAGVAHEQYF.

V is TRBV2 and J is TRBJ2-2; a possible D gene is TRBD1 (5 bases). CDR1 is SNHLY, CDR2 FYNNEI, per germline. The CDR3 is 14 residues long. Between the trimmed V and J ends, which lost 10 bases and 5 bases, there was a span of 17 bases. The CDR3 region is CATQTAGRTGELFF. In DNA, the CDR3 is TGTGCCACCCAAACCGCAGGGCGGACCGGGGAGCTGTTTTTT.

The chain links TRBV11-1 to TRBJ2-7; TRBD2 matches at 12 bases. Germline V gene sequence: CDR1 SGHAT, CDR2 FQDESV (reference sequence). There are 15 residues in the CDR3. V gave up 4 bases and J gave up 3 bases; unmatched junction bases: 4. Here the CDR3 DNA reads TGTGCCAGCAGCTGGAGACTAGCGGGAGTCTACGAGCAGTACTTC. It encodes CASSWRLAGVYEQYF.

This clone was picked up a small number of times. The chain employs TRBV25-1 and TRBJ1-1, with D perhaps TRBD1 (5 bases). Trimming removed 8 bases at V and 3 bases at J, with 16 bases between. The CDR3 totals 14 residues. Germline CDR1 MGHDK, CDR2 SYGVNS. The CDR3 region is CASSGGVWHTEAFF. The CDR3, as DNA: TGTGCCAGCTCTGGGGGGGTTTGGCACACTGAAGCTTTCTTT.

The rearrangement joins TRBV6-2 or TRBV6-3 to TRBJ2-5; no firm D call. Germline values: CDR1 MNHEY, CDR2 SVGEGT. There are 11 residues in the CDR3. The ends were cut back, 6 bases at V and 4 bases at J, with 6 bases in the middle. CDR3 coding DNA: TGTGCCAGCAGCAACGGAGAGACCCAGTACTTC. Residues: CASSNGETQYF.

This chain links TRBV7-2 with TRBJ2-2, with 8 bases identical to TRBD2. Trimming removed 0 bases from V and 6 bases from J; junction bases left unmatched: 18. Germline assignment: CDR1 SGHTA and CDR2 FQGNSA. The CDR3 spans 20 residues. Here the CDR3 reads CASSLARGGQGSGRAGELFF. The CDR3 bases are TGTGCCAGCAGCTTAGCCCGCGGGGGGCAGGGGAGCGGGCGGGCCGGGGAGCTGTTTTTT.

The genes are TRBV5-6 and TRBJ1-2; TRBD1 is a possible D gene (5 bases). The length of the CDR3 is 14 residues. Trimming took off 1 base at V and 4 bases at J, with 11 bases between the two ends. Germline V gene lookup returns CDR1 SGHDT and CDR2 YYEEEE. The DNA of the CDR3 is TGTGCCAGCAGCTTGCGGGGGGTGACCTATGGCTACACCTTC. Its translation: CASSLRGVTYGYTF.

This chain uses TRBV24-1 with TRBJ2-2; 8 bases match TRBD2. V gave up 9 bases and J gave up 4 bases; unmatched junction bases: 3. CDR1 and CDR2 from the germline V gene are KGHDR and SFDVKD. The length of the CDR3 is 13 residues. The CDR3 loop is CATGTSVTGELFF. The DNA for the CDR3 is TGTGCCACCGGGACTAGTGTCACCGGGGAGCTGTTTTTT.

The rearrangement joins TRBV11-2 to TRBJ2-1; 9 bases align to TRBD1. The CDR3 covers 14 residues. V shed 5 bases and J 7 bases; nucleotides not matched to a gene: 6. CDR1 is SGHAT and CDR2 is FQNNGV in the germline V gene. The CDR3 nucleotides are TGTGCCAGCAGCCACCCGGGGACAGGGAATGAGCAGTTCTTC. This encodes CASSHPGTGNEQFF. Looking up the rest from reference TRBV11-2 and TRBJ2-1 gives the full variable domain: EAGVAQSPRYKIIEKRQSVAFWCNPISGHATLYWYQQILGQGPKLLIQFQNNGVVDDSQLPKDRFSAERLKGVDSTLKIQPAKLEDSAVYLCASSHPGTGNEQFFGPGTRLTVL.

The CDR3 region has the DNA TGCGCCAGCAGAACGGGACAGGAGTCGTACGAGCAGTACTTC. Its translation: CASRTGQESYEQYF. The rearrangement uses TRBV5-1 and TRBJ2-7; TRBD1 matches 8 bases. CDR1 SGHRS and CDR2 YFSETQ come from the germline V gene. The CDR3 has 14 amino acids. After removal of 5 bases from V and 4 bases from J, the junction contained 8 bases not matched to a gene. Together with reference TRBV5-1 and TRBJ2-7, the CDR3 gives the full variable domain: KAGVTQTPRYLIKTRGQQVTLSCSPISGHRSVSWYQQTPGQGLQFLFEYFSETQRNKGNFPGRFSGRQFSNSRSEMNVSTLELGDSALYLCASRTGQESYEQYFGPGTRLTVT.

This clone was counted a single time. This sequence joins TRBV5-4 and TRBJ2-5, with a possible D match to TRBD1 (5 bases). CDR3 length: 15 amino acids. The V and J ends lost 1 base and 7 bases respectively, with 17 bases between them. Germline V gene sequence: CDR1 SGHNT, CDR2 YYREEE (reference sequence). CDR3 in DNA: TGTGCCAGCAGCTTGCGTGGATTAGGGGTCGGGACCCAGTACTTC. It yields the protein CASSLRGLGVGTQYF.

The V and J genes are TRBV28 and TRBJ1-2; D unresolved. The germline V and J ends were trimmed by 4 bases and 8 bases, with 17 bases remaining between them. The germline V gene has CDR1 MDHEN and CDR2 SYDVKM. The CDR3 runs to 14 residues. CDR3 loop: CASSYRGGLRGYTF. The CDR3 bases are TGTGCCAGCAGTTACCGGGGAGGGCTTAGGGGCTACACCTTC.

The CDR3 spells CASSPLGGSTEAFF. In DNA form, the CDR3 reads TGTGCCAGCAGCCCCTTGGGGGGGAGCACTGAAGCTTTCTTT. This chain uses TRBV3-1 (or the pseudogene TRBV3-2) with TRBJ1-1; a possible D gene is TRBD1 (5 bases). Trimming shortened V by 4 bases and J by 4 bases, and 13 bases separated the two germline ends. Germline values: CDR1 LGHDT, CDR2 YNNKEL (reference sequence). The CDR3 consists of 14 residues.

V is TRBV29-1 and J is TRBJ1-3; TRBD1 matches at 7 bases. Germline CDR1 is SQVTM and CDR2 is ANQGSEA. After removal of 7 bases from V and 0 bases from J, the junction contained 6 bases not matched to a gene. This CDR3 contains 14 residues. The CDR3 reads CSGGGGLSGNTIYF. The CDR3 nucleotides are TGCAGCGGGGGAGGGGGCCTCTCTGGAAACACCATATATTTT.

As regards this clone: A read error may produce the germline difference seen at one junction end. The V and J genes are TRBV7-9 and TRBJ2-6; D may be TRBD1 (6 bases). Germline CDR1 reads SEHNR; CDR2 reads FQNEAQ (reference sequence). CDR3 length equals 14 residues. The CDR3 nucleotides are TGTGCCAGCAGCCGGGCCTCGGGGTCTCCACAGGGCTATTTC. Encoded protein: CASSRASGSPQGYF. The full variable domain, with the rest looked up from reference TRBV7-9 and TRBJ2-6, is DTGVSQNPRHKITKRGQNVTFRCDPISEHNRLYWYRQTLGQGPEFLTYFQNEAQLEKSRLLSDRFSAERPKGSFSTLEIQRTEQGDSAMYLCASSRASGSPQGYFGAGSRLTVL.

The V gene is TRBV29-1, the J gene TRBJ2-1, with 7 bases fitting TRBD2. With 3 bases clipped from V and 7 bases from J, the junction kept 18 bases outside the gene matches. The CDR3 has 17 residues. Germline CDR1 reads SQVTM; CDR2 reads ANQGSEA. The DNA for the CDR3 is TGCAGCGTTGATAACCCTCGGGGCGGGGGTTATTTAAATGAGCAGTTCTTC. It translates to CSVDNPRGGGYLNEQFF.

This chain connects TRBV10-3 to TRBJ1-6, with unresolved D. This CDR3 spans 15 amino acids. V lost 7 bases and J lost 3, with 13 bases in between. Germline V gives CDR1 ENHRY, CDR2 SYGVKD. CDR3 sequence: CAIKTEGIYNSPLHF. The CDR3 coding sequence is TGTGCCATCAAAACAGAAGGCATCTATAATTCACCCCTCCACTTT.

The chain joins TRBV5-4 to TRBJ1-6, with TRBD1 identical over 7 bases. Losses at the gene ends were 4 bases for V and 7 bases for J; bases not matched to a gene: 5. The germline gives CDR1 SGHNT, CDR2 YYREEE (reference sequence). This CDR3 comprises 14 residues. The CDR3 loop reads CASSNDRVNSPLHF. DNA for the CDR3: TGTGCCAGCAGCAACGACAGGGTGAATTCACCCCTCCACTTT.

This sequence joins TRBV4-1 and TRBJ2-3; 10 bases agree with TRBD2. In germline, CDR1 is MGHRA, CDR2 YSYEKL. This CDR3 region has 17 residues. V lost 0 bases to trimming and J lost 6 bases; unmatched junction nucleotides: 9. In DNA form, the CDR3 reads TGCGCCAGCAGCCAAGATATGAGCGGGGGGGTGGACGATACGCAGTATTTT. Amino acids: CASSQDMSGGVDDTQYF.